This TCR beta chain derives from a study of tumor-infiltrating lymphocytes in primary liver carcinoma. Study overall: Ages ranged from 30 to 69, with HCC or mixed HCC-cholangiocarcinoma. Roughly 3.65 to 7.5 million productive TCRbeta reads came from each sample, comparable across tissue types. Study-level results: Tumor top-250-clone fraction significantly exceeded that of blood (p = 0.039).

Priming with a constant-region primer yielded TCR beta cDNA from 400 to 550 ng total RNA. Sequencing libraries for TCR beta derived from three nested multiplex PCR rounds that used slightly modified ARM-PCR. Running around 9 cycles apiece, the first two PCR rounds relied on TRBV1-TRBV30 forward primers together with a C-beta reverse primer. Each CDR3 protein is one row after TCRdb ran MiXCR on the multiplex PCR reads. Of roughly 30,000 distinct CDR3 sequences listed, 71% are singletons. A note on this clonotype: Its antigen is not known. One end of the junction varies from germline; a read error may be responsible.

CDR1 is SGHKS and CDR2 is YYEKEE in the germline V gene (reference sequence). The CDR3 is 17 amino acids. Unsorted bulk tissue (20-30 mg) underwent RNA and DNA co-extraction. The chain links TRBV5-5 to TRBJ2-4; a weak D match, TRBD2 (5 bases). The sample taken for sequencing was liver tumor tissue from sampling region 3. As for subset: tumor region T3, left-lateral pole. This sequence originates from a woman aged 25 to 39 with primary liver carcinoma and hepatitis B virus infection. The CDR3 sequence: CASSLVGMRERSDIQYF. CDR3 sequence (DNA): TGCGCCAGCAGCTTAGTGGGAATGAGGGAGCGCTCGGACATTCAGTACTTC. Variable domain in full (rest from reference TRBV5-5 and TRBJ2-4): DAGVTQSPTHLIKTRGQQVTLRCSPISGHKSVSWYQQVLGQGPQFIFQYYEKEERGRGNFPDRFSARQFPNYSSELNVNALLLGDSALYLCASSLVGMRERSDIQYFGAGTRLSVL.